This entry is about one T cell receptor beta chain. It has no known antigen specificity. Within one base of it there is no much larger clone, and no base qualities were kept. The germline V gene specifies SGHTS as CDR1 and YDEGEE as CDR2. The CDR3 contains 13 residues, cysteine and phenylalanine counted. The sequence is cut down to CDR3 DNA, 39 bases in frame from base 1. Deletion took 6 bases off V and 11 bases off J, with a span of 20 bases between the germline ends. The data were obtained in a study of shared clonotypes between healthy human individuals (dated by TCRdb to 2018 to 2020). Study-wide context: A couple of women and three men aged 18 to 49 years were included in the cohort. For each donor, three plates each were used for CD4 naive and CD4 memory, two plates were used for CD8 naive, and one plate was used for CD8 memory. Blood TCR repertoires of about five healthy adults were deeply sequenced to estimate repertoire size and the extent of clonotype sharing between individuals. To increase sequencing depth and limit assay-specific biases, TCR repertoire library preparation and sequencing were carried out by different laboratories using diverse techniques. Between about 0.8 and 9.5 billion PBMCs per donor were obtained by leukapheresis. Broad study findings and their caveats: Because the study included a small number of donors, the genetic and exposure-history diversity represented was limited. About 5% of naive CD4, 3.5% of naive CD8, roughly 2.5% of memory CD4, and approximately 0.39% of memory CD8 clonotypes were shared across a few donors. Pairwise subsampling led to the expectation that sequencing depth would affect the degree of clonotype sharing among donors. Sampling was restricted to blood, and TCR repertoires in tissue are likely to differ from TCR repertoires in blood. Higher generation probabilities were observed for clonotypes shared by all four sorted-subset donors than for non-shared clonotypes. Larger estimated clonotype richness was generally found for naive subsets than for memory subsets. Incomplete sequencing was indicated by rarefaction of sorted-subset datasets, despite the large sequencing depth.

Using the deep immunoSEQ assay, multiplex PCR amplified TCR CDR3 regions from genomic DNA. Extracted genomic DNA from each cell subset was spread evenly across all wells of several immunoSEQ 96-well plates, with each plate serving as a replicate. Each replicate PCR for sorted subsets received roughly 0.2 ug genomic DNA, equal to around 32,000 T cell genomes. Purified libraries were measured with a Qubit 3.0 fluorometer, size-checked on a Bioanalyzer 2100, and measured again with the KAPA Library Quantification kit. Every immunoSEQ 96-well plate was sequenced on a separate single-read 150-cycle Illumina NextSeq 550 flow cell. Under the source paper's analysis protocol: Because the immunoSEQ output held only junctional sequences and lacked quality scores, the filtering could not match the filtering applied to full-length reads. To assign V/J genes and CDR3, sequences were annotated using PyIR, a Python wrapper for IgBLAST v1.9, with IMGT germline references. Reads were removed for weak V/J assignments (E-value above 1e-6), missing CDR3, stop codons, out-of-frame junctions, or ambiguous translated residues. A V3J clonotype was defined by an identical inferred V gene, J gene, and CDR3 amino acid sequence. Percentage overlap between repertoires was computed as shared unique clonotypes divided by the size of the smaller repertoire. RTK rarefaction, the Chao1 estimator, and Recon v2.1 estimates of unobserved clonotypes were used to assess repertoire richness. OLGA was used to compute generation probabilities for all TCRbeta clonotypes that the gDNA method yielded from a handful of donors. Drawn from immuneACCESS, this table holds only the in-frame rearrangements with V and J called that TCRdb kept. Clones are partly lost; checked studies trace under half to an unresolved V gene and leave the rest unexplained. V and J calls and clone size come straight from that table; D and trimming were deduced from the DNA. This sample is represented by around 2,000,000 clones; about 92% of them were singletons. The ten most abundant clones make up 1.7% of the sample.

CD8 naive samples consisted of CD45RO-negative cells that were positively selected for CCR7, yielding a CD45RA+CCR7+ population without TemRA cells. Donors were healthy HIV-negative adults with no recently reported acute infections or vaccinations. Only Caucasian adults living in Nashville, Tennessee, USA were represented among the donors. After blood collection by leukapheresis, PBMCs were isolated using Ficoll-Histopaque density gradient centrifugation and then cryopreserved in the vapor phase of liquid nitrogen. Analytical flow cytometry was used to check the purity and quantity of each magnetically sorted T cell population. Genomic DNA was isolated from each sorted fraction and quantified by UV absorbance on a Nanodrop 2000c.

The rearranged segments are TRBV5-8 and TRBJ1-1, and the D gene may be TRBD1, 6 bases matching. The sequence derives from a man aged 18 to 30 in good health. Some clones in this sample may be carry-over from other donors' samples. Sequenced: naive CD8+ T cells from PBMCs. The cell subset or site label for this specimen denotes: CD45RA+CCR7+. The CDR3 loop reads CASNWGRGGSAFF. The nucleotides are TGTGCCAGCAACTGGGGCAGGGGTGGGAGTGCTTTCTTT.